Listed here is a single TCR beta chain. Its target is unknown. Clones were sequenced by immunoSEQ multiplex PCR, and TCRdb holds only the in-frame ones, with some missing. In the table there are 90,000 to 95,000 clones, 90% to 95% of which are singletons. The data originate from a study of graft-versus-host responses after intestinal transplantation. For the study at large: The recipients all started with anti-thymocyte globulin induction and then took tacrolimus and steroids for around three years.

V gave up 2 bases and J gave up 5 bases, with 9 bases separating them. Germline values: CDR1 GTSNPN, CDR2 SVGIG (reference sequence). The length of the CDR3 is 13 residues. This TCR came from a human donor who received an intestinal transplant. The V gene is TRBV30, the J gene TRBJ2-2; D unclear. The material sequenced was unstimulated CD8+ T cells sorted from spleen or lymph node cells, taken before intestinal transplant. The DNA of the CDR3 is TGTGCCTGGAGTACCCAGGCGACCGGGGAGCTGTTTTTT. Residues: CAWSTQATGELFF. Combining the CDR3 with reference TRBV30 and TRBJ2-2 gives the whole variable domain SQTIHQWPATLVQPVGSPLSLECTVEGTSNPNLYWYRQAAGRGLQLLFYSVGIGQISSEVPQNLSASRPQDRQFILSSKKLLLSDSGFYLCAWSTQATGELFFGEGSRLTVL.